The present T cell receptor beta chain was sequenced within a study of blood T cell repertoires in COVID-19. Background on the study: Sites across the United States, Italy and Spain contributed samples from acute and convalescent COVID-19. Sample material is recorded as cDNA or gDNA derived from T cells, B-cell-depleted T cells, or PBMCs.

The CDR3 extends over 15 amino acids. Germline CDR1 is SGDLS and CDR2 is YYNGEE. V trimming: 4 bases; J trimming: 9 bases; junction bases outside the gene matches: 7. Profiling relied on immunoSEQ multiplex PCR, and the TCRdb table lists in-frame clones only, not all of them. The sample has tens of thousands of clones, about 92% seen once. The source is a man between 60 and 70 years old with acute or convalescent COVID-19. The chain combines TRBV9 with TRBJ1-6; 10 positions match TRBD1. The specimen sequenced was peripheral blood. The CDR3 spells CASSPGTGVGSPLHF. The CDR3 DNA reads as TGTGCCAGCAGCCCCGGGACAGGGGTTGGTTCACCCCTCCACTTT.